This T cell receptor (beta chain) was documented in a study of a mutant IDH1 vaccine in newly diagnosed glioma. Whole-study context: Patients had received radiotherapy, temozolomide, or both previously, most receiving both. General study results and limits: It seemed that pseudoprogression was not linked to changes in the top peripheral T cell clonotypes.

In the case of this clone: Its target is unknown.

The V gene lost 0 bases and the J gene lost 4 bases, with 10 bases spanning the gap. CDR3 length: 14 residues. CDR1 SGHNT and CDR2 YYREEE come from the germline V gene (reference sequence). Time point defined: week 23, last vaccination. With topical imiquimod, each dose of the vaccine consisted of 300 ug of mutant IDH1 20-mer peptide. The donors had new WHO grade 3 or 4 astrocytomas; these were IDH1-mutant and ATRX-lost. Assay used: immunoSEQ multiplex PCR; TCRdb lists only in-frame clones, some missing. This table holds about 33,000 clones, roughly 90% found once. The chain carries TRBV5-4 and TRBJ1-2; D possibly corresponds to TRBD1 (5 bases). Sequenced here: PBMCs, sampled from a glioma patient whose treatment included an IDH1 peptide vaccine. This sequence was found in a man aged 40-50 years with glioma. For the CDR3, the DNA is TGTGCCAGCAGCTTGGAGCAGGGATTCTATGGCTACACCTTC. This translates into CASSLEQGFYGYTF.